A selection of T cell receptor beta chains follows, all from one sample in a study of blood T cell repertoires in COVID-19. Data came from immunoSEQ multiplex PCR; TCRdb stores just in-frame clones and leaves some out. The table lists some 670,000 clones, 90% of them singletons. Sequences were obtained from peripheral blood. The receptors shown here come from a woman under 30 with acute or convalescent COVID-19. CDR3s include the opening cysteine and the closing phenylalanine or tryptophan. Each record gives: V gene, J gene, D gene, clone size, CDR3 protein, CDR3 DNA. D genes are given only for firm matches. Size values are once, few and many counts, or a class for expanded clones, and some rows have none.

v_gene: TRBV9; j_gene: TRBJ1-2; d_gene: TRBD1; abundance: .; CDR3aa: CASGTAEIANYGYTF; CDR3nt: TGTGCCAGTGGGACAGCCGAAATTGCAAACTATGGCTACACCTTC
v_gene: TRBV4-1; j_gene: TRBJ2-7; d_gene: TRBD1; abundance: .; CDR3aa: CASSPTGVEQYF; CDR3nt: TGCGCCAGCAGTCCGACAGGGGTCGAGCAGTACTTC
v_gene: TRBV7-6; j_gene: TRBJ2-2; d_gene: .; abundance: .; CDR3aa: CASSLVPPGNTGELFF; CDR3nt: TGTGCCAGCAGCTTAGTCCCCCCAGGAAACACCGGGGAGCTGTTTTTT
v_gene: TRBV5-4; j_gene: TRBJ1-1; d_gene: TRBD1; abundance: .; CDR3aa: CASSLSGGTEAFF; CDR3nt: TGTGCCAGCAGCTTATCAGGGGGCACTGAAGCTTTCTTT
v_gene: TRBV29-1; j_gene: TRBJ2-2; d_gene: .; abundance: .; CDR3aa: CSVVGGWGTGELFF; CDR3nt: TGCAGCGTTGTCGGGGGTTGGGGCACCGGGGAGCTGTTTTTT
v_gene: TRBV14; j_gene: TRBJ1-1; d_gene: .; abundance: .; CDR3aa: CASSQVITEAFF; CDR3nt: TGTGCCAGCAGCCAAGTTATCACTGAAGCTTTCTTT
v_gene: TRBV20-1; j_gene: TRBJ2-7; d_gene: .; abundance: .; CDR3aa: CSASNIGGVDEQYF; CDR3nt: TGCAGTGCTAGTAACATCGGGGGAGTCGACGAGCAGTACTTC
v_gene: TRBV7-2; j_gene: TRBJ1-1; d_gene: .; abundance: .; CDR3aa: CASSKDRNTEAFF; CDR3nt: TGTGCCAGCAGCAAGGACAGGAACACTGAAGCTTTCTTT
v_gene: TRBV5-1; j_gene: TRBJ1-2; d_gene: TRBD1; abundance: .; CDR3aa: CASSLRSGGDYGYTF; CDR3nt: TGCGCCAGCAGCTTGAGGTCAGGGGGCGACTATGGCTACACCTTC
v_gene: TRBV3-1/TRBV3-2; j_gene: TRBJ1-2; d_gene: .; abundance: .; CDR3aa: CASSQGGGVGYGYTF; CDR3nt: TGTGCCAGCAGCCAAGGAGGGGGTGTCGGCTATGGCTACACCTTC
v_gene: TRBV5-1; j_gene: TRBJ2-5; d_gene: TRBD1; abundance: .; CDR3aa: CASSSGTEETQYF; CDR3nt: TGCGCCAGCAGCTCCGGGACAGAAGAGACCCAGTACTTC
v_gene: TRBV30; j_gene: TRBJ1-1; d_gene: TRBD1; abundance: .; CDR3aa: CAWSVLPGTVAGEAFF; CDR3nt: TGTGCCTGGAGTGTACTGCCAGGGACAGTCGCGGGGGAAGCTTTCTTT
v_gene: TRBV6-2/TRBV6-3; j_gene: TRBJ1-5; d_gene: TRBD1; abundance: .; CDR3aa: CASSGTGGRQPQHF; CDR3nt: TGTGCCAGCAGCGGGACAGGGGGCAGACAGCCCCAGCATTTT
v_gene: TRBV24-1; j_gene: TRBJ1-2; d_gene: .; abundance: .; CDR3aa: CATSDTAGSYGYTF; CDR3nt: TGTGCCACCAGTGATACGGCCGGGTCCTATGGCTACACCTTC
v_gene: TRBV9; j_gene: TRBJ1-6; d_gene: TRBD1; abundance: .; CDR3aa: CASSSHDRGPLSSYNSPLHF; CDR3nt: TGTGCCAGCAGCTCACACGACAGGGGGCCCCTGAGCTCCTATAATTCACCCCTCCACTTT
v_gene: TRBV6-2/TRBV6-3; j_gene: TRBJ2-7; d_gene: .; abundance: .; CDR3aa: CASSSGQTGAYEQYF; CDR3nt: TGTGCCAGCAGTTCCGGACAGACCGGCGCCTACGAGCAGTACTTC
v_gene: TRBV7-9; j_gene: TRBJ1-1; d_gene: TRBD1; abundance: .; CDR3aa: CASSLLGQGNTEAFF; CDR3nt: TGTGCCAGCAGCTTACTGGGACAGGGGAACACTGAAGCTTTCTTT
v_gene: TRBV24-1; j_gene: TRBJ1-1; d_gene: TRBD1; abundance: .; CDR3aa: CATSQTGVAEAFF; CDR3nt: TGTGCCACCAGTCAGACAGGGGTGGCTGAAGCTTTCTTT
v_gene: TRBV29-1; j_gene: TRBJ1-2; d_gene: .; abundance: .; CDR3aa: CSVEYRVGNYGYTF; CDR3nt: TGCAGCGTCGAGTACAGGGTCGGGAACTATGGCTACACCTTC
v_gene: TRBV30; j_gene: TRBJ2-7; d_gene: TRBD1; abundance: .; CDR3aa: CAWMAGQGLPYEQYF; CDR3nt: TGTGCCTGGATGGCGGGACAGGGGCTACCTTACGAGCAGTACTTC
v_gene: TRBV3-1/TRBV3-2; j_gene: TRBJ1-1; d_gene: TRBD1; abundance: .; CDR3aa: CASSQLQGRERNTEAFF; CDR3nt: TGTGCCAGCAGCCAATTACAGGGGCGAGAGAGGAATACTGAAGCTTTCTTT
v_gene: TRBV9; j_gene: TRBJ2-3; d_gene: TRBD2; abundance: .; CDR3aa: CASSAGGNTQYF; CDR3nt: TGTGCCAGCAGCGCGGGGGGGAATACGCAGTATTTT
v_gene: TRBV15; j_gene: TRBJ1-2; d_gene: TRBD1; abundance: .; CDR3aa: CATQTTGRVGGYTF; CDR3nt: TGTGCCACCCAAACGACAGGGAGAGTAGGTGGCTACACCTTC
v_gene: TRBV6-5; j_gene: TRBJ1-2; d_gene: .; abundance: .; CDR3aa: CASSFRRTGGGYTF; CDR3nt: TGTGCCAGCAGTTTCCGACGGACGGGCGGGGGCTACACCTTC
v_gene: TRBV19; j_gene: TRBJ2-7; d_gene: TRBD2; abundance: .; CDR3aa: CASSTSSGGAYEQYF; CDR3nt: TGTGCCAGTAGTACCTCAAGCGGGGGGGCCTACGAGCAGTACTTC
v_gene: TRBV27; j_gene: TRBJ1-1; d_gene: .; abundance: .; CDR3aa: CASSTRPRLQNTEAFF; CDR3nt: TGTGCCAGCAGCACTCGACCACGACTGCAGAACACTGAAGCTTTCTTT
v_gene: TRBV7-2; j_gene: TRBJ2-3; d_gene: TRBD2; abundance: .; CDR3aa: CASSPGLAGGTDTQYF; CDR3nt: TGTGCCAGCAGCCCGGGACTAGCGGGGGGCACAGATACGCAGTATTTT
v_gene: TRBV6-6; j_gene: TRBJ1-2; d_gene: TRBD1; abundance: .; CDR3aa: CASRATGNYGYTF; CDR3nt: TGTGCCAGCAGGGCGACAGGGAACTATGGCTACACCTTC
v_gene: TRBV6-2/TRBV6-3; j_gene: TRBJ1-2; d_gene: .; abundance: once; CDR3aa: CASSNSLGYTF; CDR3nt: TGTGCCAGCAGCAACAGTCTTGGCTACACCTTC